These 25 T cell receptor beta chains originate from one sample sequenced in a study of T-cell reconstitution after alpha-beta-depleted transplantation in children. Preparing the TCRbeta library involved the use of unique molecular identifiers. TCRdb itself ran the PCR reads through MiXCR, one entry per CDR3 protein. The sample records around 440,000 distinct CDR3 sequences, 16% being singletons. The material was PBMCs, mostly from graft donor cells, obtained 360 days after TCRalphabeta/CD19-depleted stem cell transplant. The receptor source for this set is a boy younger than two who had a stem cell transplant for Wiskott-Aldrich syndrome, so the T cells may come from the graft donor.

This clonotype was observed a few times. V usage is TRBV6-5 and J usage is TRBJ2-5, with D perhaps matching TRBD2 (5 bases). Germline V gives CDR1 MNHEY, CDR2 SVGAGI. This CDR3 is 16 amino acids long. The V gene lost 3 bases and the J gene lost 4 bases, with 18 bases spanning the gap. CDR3 in amino acids: CASSYSLAAMGETQYF. In nucleotides, the CDR3 is TGTGCCAGCAGTTATTCCCTAGCCGCTATGGGAGAGACCCAGTACTTC.

This clonotype was observed a few times. The genes are TRBV5-1 and TRBJ2-1; the D gene is possibly TRBD2 (5 bases). Germline V gene data show CDR1 as SGHRS and CDR2 as YFSETQ. The CDR3 length is 13 residues. V lost 2 bases to trimming and J lost 6 bases, with 9 bases between them. CDR3 sequence: CASSFPSPNEQFF. The CDR3 region has the DNA TGCGCCAGCAGCTTTCCTAGCCCCAATGAGCAGTTCTTC.

This clonotype was seen more than once but under ten times. The chain employs TRBV6-2 or TRBV6-3 and TRBJ1-2; D is ambiguous. The V gene lost 4 bases and the J gene lost 8 bases, with 8 bases spanning the gap. The length of the CDR3 is 11 residues. Germline-derived CDR1 and CDR2 are MNHEY and SVGEGT. CDR3 DNA: TGTGCCAGCAGTTCCACTGGGGGCTACACCTTC. Translated, it gives CASSSTGGYTF.

This clonotype was recorded once. The V gene is TRBV7-2, the J gene TRBJ2-1; no reliable D call. Germline V CDR1 and CDR2: SGHTA, FQGNSA. CDR3 length: 12 amino acids. With 3 bases removed from V and 4 bases from J, the gap between germline ends came to 4 bases. CDR3 protein: CASSFDYNEQFF. CDR3 sequence (DNA): TGTGCCAGCAGCTTTGATTACAATGAGCAGTTCTTC. Drawing the rest from reference TRBV7-2 and TRBJ2-1, the complete variable domain is GAGVSQSPSNKVTEKGKDVELRCDPISGHTALYWYRQSLGQGLEFLIYFQGNSAPDKSGLPSDRFSAERTGGSVSTLTIQRTQQEDSAVYLCASSFDYNEQFFGPGTRLTVL.

This chain joins TRBV28 and TRBJ2-7; TRBD2 matches 8 bases. Germline CDR1 and CDR2: MDHEN and SYDVKM. The CDR3 totals 16 residues. Unmatched junction bases numbered 10, after V lost 3 bases and J lost 3 bases. CDR3 bases: TGTGCCAGCAGTTTCCCGCGGGGGGAGGTCCGCTACGAGCAGTACTTC. Amino acid sequence: CASSFPRGEVRYEQYF. Filled out from reference TRBV28 and TRBJ2-7, the complete variable domain reads DVKVTQSSRYLVKRTGEKVFLECVQDMDHENMFWYRQDPGLGLRLIYFSYDVKMKEKGDIPEGYSVSREKKERFSLILESASTNQTSMYLCASSFPRGEVRYEQYFGPGTRLTVT.

This clonotype came up many times. The rearrangement links TRBV20-1 to TRBJ2-4; D possibly uses TRBD1 or TRBD2 (5 bases each). With 2 bases removed from V and 0 bases from J, the gap between germline ends came to 8 bases. Per the germline V gene, CDR1 is DFQATT and CDR2 is SNEGSKA (reference sequence). The CDR3 is made up of 14 amino acids. The CDR3 DNA is TGCAGTGCTAGATTGGGGGTAGCCAAAAACATTCAGTACTTC. Translating gives CSARLGVAKNIQYF.

This clonotype appeared many times. CDR3 nucleotide sequence: TGTGCCAGCAGTTTTGGGGTCCGGGAAAATGAGCAGTTCTTC. It codes for CASSFGVRENEQFF. The rearrangement joins TRBV12-3 or TRBV12-4 to TRBJ2-1, with D maybe TRBD2 (5 bases). The CDR3 length is 14 residues. V was shortened by 3 bases and J by 7 bases, with 13 bases between the two germline ends.

There are a few counts of this clonotype. J is TRBJ2-1 and V is TRBV3-1, with 15 bases aligning to TRBD2. The germline V gene encodes CDR1 LGHDT and CDR2 YNNKEL (reference sequence). The CDR3 length is 17 residues. V gave up 1 base and J gave up 7 bases; unmatched junction bases: 5. The CDR3: CASSQGRGLAGGNEQFF. The CDR3 coding sequence is TGTGCCAGCAGCCAAGGAAGGGGACTAGCGGGGGGAAATGAGCAGTTCTTC.

This chain uses TRBV4-1 with TRBJ2-2; D call uncertain. Deletions cut 0 bases from V and 4 bases from J, with 9 bases between. The CDR3 covers 15 residues. CDR1 MGHRA and CDR2 YSYEKL come from the germline V gene. The CDR3 DNA is TGCGCCAGCAGCCAAGAGTTGGATAGCACCGGGGAGCTGTTTTTT. Translated, it gives CASSQELDSTGELFF.

The V and J genes are TRBV20-1 and TRBJ1-2; D gene unclear. This CDR3 has 10 amino acids. V was pared by 3 bases and J by 8 bases, with 7 bases between. Per germline, CDR1 DFQATT and CDR2 SNEGSKA (reference sequence). CDR3 in amino acids: CSASRRGYTF. The CDR3 nucleotides are TGCAGTGCTAGCCGGAGGGGCTACACCTTC.

The chain recombines TRBV20-1 with TRBJ2-7, with 7 bases identical to TRBD1. Germline V gene sequence: CDR1 DFQATT, CDR2 SNEGSKA (reference sequence). V dropped 3 bases and J dropped 2; count of bases not matched to a gene: 4. The CDR3 has 13 amino acids. In DNA, the CDR3 is TGCAGTGCTAGCGGCAGGGGGACCTACGAGCAGTACTTC. It codes for CSASGRGTYEQYF.

J is TRBJ2-5 and V is TRBV9; D is perhaps TRBD1 or TRBD2 (6 bases each). This CDR3 region has 18 residues. Trimming removed 4 bases from V and 3 bases from J, with 25 bases in between. The germline CDR1 and CDR2 sequences are SGDLS and YYNGEE. DNA of the CDR3: TGTGCCAGCAGCCCGTCACTCAAGGGGGGCGGGTTCGAAGAGACCCAGTACTTC. Its translation is CASSPSLKGGGFEETQYF.

The chain joins TRBV5-6 to TRBJ2-7; maybe TRBD1 (6 bases). V lost 2 bases and J 3 bases, leaving 15 bases between the germline ends. Germline lookup yields CDR1 SGHDT and CDR2 YYEEEE. CDR3 size: 15 residues. The CDR3 nucleotides are TGTGCCAGCAGCTTAGGACAGTTCCTAGTCTACGAGCAGTACTTC. It is translated as CASSLGQFLVYEQYF.

This clonotype appeared a few times. This chain uses TRBV5-5 with TRBJ1-1, with 8 bases lining up with TRBD1. Germline-derived CDR1 and CDR2 are SGHKS and YYEKEE (reference sequence). V dropped 4 bases and J dropped 5; count of bases not matched to a gene: 4. This CDR3 spans 13 amino acids. The CDR3 DNA sequence: TGTGCCAGCAGCCGGGACAGGTTGACTGAAGCTTTCTTT. As protein: CASSRDRLTEAFF. Drawing the rest from reference TRBV5-5 and TRBJ1-1, the complete variable domain is DAGVTQSPTHLIKTRGQQVTLRCSPISGHKSVSWYQQVLGQGPQFIFQYYEKEERGRGNFPDRFSARQFPNYSSELNVNALLLGDSALYLCASSRDRLTEAFFGQGTRLTVV.

The V and J genes are TRBV30 and TRBJ2-1, with 11 bases matching TRBD2. The V segment lost 1 base and the J segment 0 bases; nucleotides outside the gene matches: 11. The length of the CDR3 is 19 residues. Germline V gives CDR1 GTSNPN, CDR2 SVGIG (reference sequence). The CDR3 is CAWSGILLAGGRSYNEQFF. CDR3 sequence (DNA): TGTGCCTGGAGTGGGATCCTGCTAGCGGGAGGTCGCTCCTACAATGAGCAGTTCTTC.

The chain carries TRBV6-2 or TRBV6-3 and TRBJ2-6, with D uncertain. From germline, CDR1 is MNHEY and CDR2 SVGEGT. This CDR3 has 14 amino acids. Trimming left V 11 bases short and J 0 bases short, with 11 bases between. The DNA of the CDR3 is TGTGCCGTCCACAGCCTCTCTGGGGCCAACGTCCTGACTTTC. Translating gives CAVHSLSGANVLTF.

The CDR3 DNA sequence: TGCAGTGCGGCTGGGGGGTGGACAGATACGCAGTATTTT. It codes for CSAAGGWTDTQYF. The rearrangement joins TRBV20-1 to TRBJ2-3; a possible D gene is TRBD2 (6 bases). This CDR3 has 13 amino acids. Germline V gives CDR1 DFQATT, CDR2 SNEGSKA (reference sequence). V lost 6 bases, J lost 3 bases, and 13 bases lay in between.

This chain links TRBV20-1 with TRBJ1-6; tentatively, D is TRBD1 (5 bases). The CDR3 is made up of 14 amino acids. Per the germline V gene, CDR1 is DFQATT and CDR2 is SNEGSKA (reference sequence). V was cut by 3 bases and J by 6 bases, with 12 bases left in between. CDR3 amino acids: CSARWGVVNSPLHF. DNA of the CDR3: TGCAGTGCTAGGTGGGGGGTCGTTAATTCACCCCTCCACTTT.

The V call is TRBV4-1, the J call TRBJ2-2, with 7 bases lining up with TRBD1. The ends lost 0 bases at V and 5 bases at J; junction bases unmatched: 9. This CDR3 has 17 residues. Germline-derived CDR1 and CDR2 are MGHRA and YSYEKL. The CDR3 region is CASSQEIRGRGTGELFF. DNA of the CDR3: TGCGCCAGCAGCCAAGAGATTCGGGGCAGGGGGACCGGGGAGCTGTTTTTT.

This clonotype occurred a few times. This chain links TRBV6-2 or TRBV6-3 with TRBJ2-7; 7 bases match TRBD1. Germline V gene data show CDR1 as MNHEY and CDR2 as SVGEGT. Trimming removed 6 bases from V and 2 bases from J; junction bases left unmatched: 10. The CDR3 is 15 amino acids. CDR3 DNA sequence: TGTGCCAGCAGACTCCGACAGGGTAGTACCTACGAGCAGTACTTC. Its protein is CASRLRQGSTYEQYF.

This clonotype was detected only a few times. This chain joins TRBV13 and TRBJ2-7; either TRBD1 or TRBD2 may fit D (6 bases each). This CDR3 has 13 residues. Trimming took off 2 bases at V and 6 bases at J, with 11 bases between the two ends. The V gene's germline CDR1 is PRHDT and CDR2 FYEKMQ (reference sequence). CDR3 DNA sequence: TGTGCCAGCAGCTTACGGGGGCATGGCGAGCAGTACTTC. This encodes CASSLRGHGEQYF.

For the CDR3, the DNA is TGCAGCGTTGAAGCCGGGAGCGGATACGAGCAGTACTTC. Translated, it gives CSVEAGSGYEQYF. V and J are TRBV29-1 and TRBJ2-7; perhaps TRBD2 as D (6 bases). V was clipped by 1 base and J by 4 bases, with 11 bases between them. This CDR3 spans 13 amino acids. CDR1 is SQVTM, CDR2 ANQGSEA, per germline.

The chain is built from TRBV7-9 and TRBJ1-1, with D unclear. Germline CDR1 is SEHNR and CDR2 is FQNEAQ (reference sequence). This CDR3 is 12 amino acids long. With 6 bases removed from V and 8 bases from J, the gap between germline ends came to 13 bases. The chain's CDR3 is CASRATHGEAFF. In nucleotides, the CDR3 is TGTGCCAGCAGGGCCACCCACGGGGAAGCTTTCTTT.

The V call is TRBV7-9, the J call TRBJ1-1, with D perhaps TRBD1 (5 bases). The CDR3 has 14 amino acids. V was cut by 3 bases and J by 4 bases, with 12 bases left in between. The V gene's germline CDR1 is SEHNR and CDR2 FQNEAQ (reference sequence). The CDR3 DNA reads TGTGCCAGCAGCTTCGTCAGGGAGGTCACTGAAGCTTTCTTT. Residues: CASSFVREVTEAFF. Using reference TRBV7-9 and TRBJ1-1 for the parts outside the CDR3, the full variable domain is DTGVSQNPRHKITKRGQNVTFRCDPISEHNRLYWYRQTLGQGPEFLTYFQNEAQLEKSRLLSDRFSAERPKGSFSTLEIQRTEQGDSAMYLCASSFVREVTEAFFGQGTRLTVV.

V and J are TRBV18 and TRBJ2-4, with D possibly TRBD1 on 6 matching bases. The CDR3 totals 18 residues. Germline CDR1 KGHSH, CDR2 LQKENI. Trimming pared 1 base from V and 0 bases from J, leaving 16 bases between. CDR3 DNA: TGTGCCAGCTCACCACTTCCTACAGGGATGATAGCCAAAAACATTCAGTACTTC. This encodes CASSPLPTGMIAKNIQYF.